This T cell receptor (beta chain) was recovered during a study of vaccination and CD4 T cells after COVID-19. Study in general: The authors exposed cells to overlapping spike peptides derived from SARS-CoV-2, HCoV-NL63, HCoV-OC43 and HCoV-229E.

Whole-study results and caveats: For convalescent patients, a median 86.3% of reactive clones surfaced exclusively after vaccination.

Treatment indicated: roughly nine-day PBMC culture with coronavirus spike peptide pools or control peptides (ViraFEST assay). Peptide-pool expansion of antigen-specific T cells preceded TCR sequencing in ViraFEST. This CDR3 region has 15 residues. Germline CDR1 is SNHLY and CDR2 is FYNNEI. V was pared by 4 bases and J by 7 bases, with 8 bases of the junction left unmatched. Of note for this clonotype: Its target is not known.

The Oncomine TCR Beta short-read assay was what sequenced the DNA obtained from cultured CD4+ T cells. From the PCR reads, TCRdb called clonotypes with MiXCR, one entry per CDR3 protein. The sample includes nearly 20,000 distinct CDR3 sequences, over 60% of them seen just once. This TCR came from a human donor who received a COVID-19 vaccine. The chain couples TRBV2 to TRBJ1-2, with 11 bases aligning to TRBD1. This specimen consisted of CD4+ T cells from blood, cultured in vitro, obtained after SARS-CoV-2 vaccination. The CDR3 region has the DNA TGTGCCAGCAGTGGCAGGGACAGGGGGTCCCCTGGCTACACCTTC. Translating it yields CASSGRDRGSPGYTF.